Below are 24 T cell receptor beta chains sequenced from a single sample in a study of blood T cell repertoires in COVID-19. The data were produced by immunoSEQ multiplex PCR, yet TCRdb's version contains in-frame clones alone and is incomplete. The table includes around 70,000 clones, more than 85% detected once. The specimen was peripheral blood. These receptors all stem from a woman aged 55-75 years with active COVID-19.

This chain connects TRBV2 to TRBJ2-7; perhaps TRBD2 as D (7 bases). Germline CDR1 and CDR2: SNHLY and FYNNEI. The length of the CDR3 is 16 residues. Trimming stripped 6 bases from V and 2 bases from J, with 20 bases between. The CDR3 loop is CASRGDYGGPPYEQYF. The DNA of the CDR3 is TGTGCCAGCAGGGGAGATTACGGGGGGCCTCCCTACGAGCAGTACTTC.

V usage is TRBV29-1 and J usage is TRBJ2-3, with 10 bases aligning to TRBD2. Germline V gene sequence: CDR1 SQVTM, CDR2 ANQGSEA. CDR3 length equals 14 residues. V was clipped by 4 bases and J by 5 bases; unmatched bases: 6. The CDR3: CSVAGLAGVDTQYF. The CDR3 nucleotides are TGCAGCGTTGCTGGTCTAGCGGGAGTAGATACGCAGTATTTT.

The chain uses TRBV9 and TRBJ2-1; 7 nucleotides match TRBD1. The CDR3 is made up of 17 amino acids. V lost 2 bases to trimming and J lost 4 bases; unmatched junction nucleotides: 12. Germline CDR1 is SGDLS and CDR2 is YYNGEE. The CDR3, as DNA: TGTGCCAGCAGCGTCGGCCCTCCCCGGGACAGTTACAATGAGCAGTTCTTC. The encoded protein is CASSVGPPRDSYNEQFF. The full variable domain, completed using reference TRBV9 and TRBJ2-1, is DSGVTQTPKHLITATGQRVTLRCSPRSGDLSVYWYQQSLDQGLQFLIQYYNGEERAKGNILERFSAQQFPDLHSELNLSSLELGDSALYFCASSVGPPRDSYNEQFFGPGTRLTVL.

The chain employs TRBV5-6 and TRBJ2-5; maybe TRBD2 (6 bases). CDR1 SGHDT and CDR2 YYEEEE come from the germline V gene. The CDR3 contains 16 residues. V gave up 4 bases and J gave up 1 base, with 17 bases separating them. CDR3 nucleotides: TGTGCCAGCAGCCCTTGGAGGGGTAGGGGCCAAGAGACCCAGTACTTC. Its translation: CASSPWRGRGQETQYF.

The chain couples TRBV19 to TRBJ2-7; 7 nucleotides match TRBD1. Germline CDR1 LNHDA, CDR2 SQIVND (reference sequence). Unmatched junction bases numbered 5, after V lost 4 bases and J lost 2 bases. The CDR3 runs to 14 residues. Here the CDR3 DNA reads TGTGCCAGTAGTACGTCCGGGACAGCCTACGAGCAGTACTTC. Encoded protein: CASSTSGTAYEQYF.

This clone occurred once. The J gene is TRBJ2-4, the V gene TRBV11-3; 7 bases are shared with TRBD1. CDR3 length: 12 amino acids. Germline CDR1 is SGHNT and CDR2 is YENEEA. V dropped 5 bases and J dropped 8; count of bases not matched to a gene: 3. The CDR3, as DNA: TGTGCCAGCAGCCCCCAGGGGGACATTCAGTACTTC. Its protein is CASSPQGDIQYF.

This chain joins TRBV5-6 and TRBJ2-4, with D tentatively TRBD2 (7 bases). The germline V gene has CDR1 SGHDT and CDR2 YYEEEE. The CDR3 extends over 18 amino acids. The ends were cut back, 5 bases at V and 5 bases at J, with 26 bases in the middle. This CDR3 reads CASRGGGPKGSKENIQYF. The CDR3 DNA follows: TGTGCCAGCAGAGGGGGGGGGCCAAAAGGGAGCAAGGAAAACATTCAGTACTTC. Using reference TRBV5-6 and TRBJ2-4 for the parts outside the CDR3, the full variable domain is DAGVTQSPTHLIKTRGQQVTLRCSPKSGHDTVSWYQQALGQGPQFIFQYYEEEERQRGNFPDRFSGHQFPNYSSELNVNALLLGDSALYLCASRGGGPKGSKENIQYFGAGTRLSVL.

The V gene is TRBV19, the J gene TRBJ2-2; D might be TRBD1 (7 bases). Looked up from germline, CDR1 is LNHDA and CDR2 is SQIVND (reference sequence). The CDR3 runs to 15 residues. Trimming took 7 bases from V and 2 from J, leaving 14 bases between them. The CDR3 sequence: CASTTRGVNTGELFF. The CDR3 DNA follows: TGTGCCAGTACCACCAGGGGGGTTAACACCGGGGAGCTGTTTTTT.

This clone was seen a single time. The chain is built from TRBV3-1 (or the pseudogene TRBV3-2) and TRBJ2-3, with TRBD2 identical over 10 bases. Looked up from germline, CDR1 is LGHDT and CDR2 is YNNKEL (reference sequence). V gave up 1 base and J gave up 5 bases; unmatched junction bases: 6. This CDR3 is built from 16 residues. The CDR3 loop is CASSQGVAGGQDTQYF. In DNA, the CDR3 is TGTGCCAGCAGCCAAGGGGTAGCGGGAGGCCAAGATACGCAGTATTTT.

The chain couples TRBV18 to TRBJ1-1, with D uncertain. Germline CDR1 is KGHSH and CDR2 is LQKENI. V was clipped by 7 bases and J by 4 bases, with 13 bases between them. CDR3 length: 13 residues. This CDR3 reads CASCREPSTEAFF. CDR3 nucleotides: TGTGCCAGCTGCCGGGAGCCCAGCACTGAAGCTTTCTTT.

The chain's CDR3 is CASRFGTGAGGYTF. The CDR3 DNA sequence: TGTGCCAGCAGGTTCGGGACAGGGGCGGGAGGCTACACCTTC. The chain links TRBV7-9 to TRBJ1-2; 10 nucleotides match TRBD1. CDR3 length: 14 residues. Germline-derived CDR1 and CDR2 are SEHNR and FQNEAQ (reference sequence). After removal of 6 bases from V and 8 bases from J, the junction contained 9 bases not matched to a gene.

The chain links TRBV15 to TRBJ1-5; D remains ambiguous. This CDR3 is built from 14 residues. Looked up from germline, CDR1 is LNHNV and CDR2 is YYDKDF (reference sequence). V was pared by 3 bases and J by 9 bases, with 15 bases between. The CDR3 loop is CATSRLRSLGPQHF. The CDR3 DNA reads TGTGCCACCAGCAGGTTGAGGAGTTTAGGGCCCCAGCATTTT. Complete variable domain (other parts from reference TRBV15 and TRBJ1-5): DAMVIQNPRYQVTQFGKPVTLSCSQTLNHNVMYWYQQKSSQAPKLLFHYYDKDFNNEADTPDNFQSRRPNTSFCFLDIRSPGLGDTAMYLCATSRLRSLGPQHFGDGTRLSIL.

The chain joins TRBV25-1 to TRBJ2-7, with 10 nucleotides matching TRBD2. This CDR3 region has 15 residues. The germline V gene encodes CDR1 MGHDK and CDR2 SYGVNS. The J segment lost 0 bases and the V segment lost 3 bases, leaving 2 bases of the junction unmatched. The CDR3 region has the DNA TGTGCCAGCAGTGACAGCGGGAGGGCCTCCTACGAGCAGTACTTC. Translation gives CASSDSGRASYEQYF.

The chain uses TRBV4-1 and TRBJ2-1; 9 nucleotides align to TRBD2. Trimming removed 0 bases from V and 9 bases from J; junction bases left unmatched: 6. This CDR3 spans 15 amino acids. CDR1 and CDR2 from the germline V gene are MGHRA and YSYEKL. The CDR3 DNA is TGCGCCAGCAGCCAAGATGGCGGGAGGGCCGGTGAGCAGTTCTTC. Protein product: CASSQDGGRAGEQFF.

The DNA of the CDR3 is TGTGCCAGCAGCCGAACATCTCCCTACGAGCAGTACTTC. It yields the protein CASSRTSPYEQYF. The rearrangement uses TRBV12-3 or TRBV12-4 and TRBJ2-7; no clear D. The CDR3 loop spans 13 amino acids. Trimming stripped 6 bases from V and 2 bases from J, with 11 bases between.

About this clone itself: One end of the junction varies from germline; a read error may be responsible. The chain is built from TRBV5-5 and TRBJ2-7; perhaps TRBD2 as D (6 bases). CDR3 length equals 11 residues. Germline-derived CDR1 and CDR2 are SGHKS and YYEKEE (reference sequence). The CDR3 protein is CASSHAAGYNF. The CDR3, as DNA: TGTGCCAGCAGCCACGCCGCGGGGTATAACTTC.

V usage is TRBV27 and J usage is TRBJ2-1; perhaps TRBD2 as D (5 bases). Germline V gene data show CDR1 as MNHEY and CDR2 as SMNVEV (reference sequence). The CDR3 consists of 15 residues. Trimming pared 3 bases from V and 5 bases from J, leaving 14 bases between. CDR3 in DNA: TGTGCCAGCAGTTTCCTGGGAGACGGAGACAATGAGCAGTTCTTC. Its protein product is CASSFLGDGDNEQFF.

The chain couples TRBV2 to TRBJ1-4; 7 bases line up with TRBD1. This CDR3 spans 17 amino acids. From germline, CDR1 is SNHLY and CDR2 FYNNEI. V trimming: 1 base; J trimming: 3 bases; junction bases outside the gene matches: 8. The CDR3 reads CASSEDAGRGANEKLFF. The CDR3 DNA follows: TGTGCCAGCAGTGAAGATGCGGGCAGGGGGGCTAATGAAAAACTGTTTTTT.

The gene calls are TRBV3-1 (or the pseudogene TRBV3-2) and TRBJ1-1; D not resolved. This CDR3 has 16 amino acids. Per the germline V gene, CDR1 is LGHDT and CDR2 is YNNKEL (reference sequence). V lost 2 bases to trimming and J lost 6 bases, with 19 bases between them. The CDR3 is CASSQYNRGTAAEAFF. CDR3 coding DNA: TGTGCCAGCAGCCAATATAATCGGGGTACAGCAGCTGAAGCTTTCTTT.

The chain links TRBV5-1 to TRBJ1-4; D ambiguous. Trimming took 0 bases from V and 7 from J, leaving 10 bases between them. The CDR3 spans 14 residues. In germline, CDR1 is SGHRS, CDR2 YFSETQ. This chain's CDR3 is CASSLGGSSEKLFF. The DNA for the CDR3 is TGCGCCAGCAGCTTGGGTGGGAGCAGTGAAAAACTGTTTTTT.

V and J are TRBV6-1 and TRBJ2-7; D is ambiguous. V lost 2 bases and J 5 bases, leaving 13 bases between the germline ends. The germline CDR1 and CDR2 sequences are MNHNS and SASEGT. The CDR3 consists of 14 residues. The CDR3 DNA follows: TGTGCCAGCAGTGAAAGAGCTAGTCATGACGAGCAGTACTTC. This translates into CASSERASHDEQYF.

This sequence joins TRBV19 and TRBJ1-1; a possible D gene is TRBD1 (5 bases). Trimming removed 6 bases at V and 0 bases at J, with 14 bases between. Germline V lookup: CDR1 LNHDA, CDR2 SQIVND (reference sequence). The CDR3 sequence is 15 residues long. The CDR3 spells CASSRGDRVNTEAFF. The CDR3 region has the DNA TGTGCCAGTAGCCGCGGGGACCGGGTGAACACTGAAGCTTTCTTT.

The V call is TRBV28, the J call TRBJ2-4; 12 bases map to TRBD2. V was pared by 6 bases and J by 7 bases, with 13 bases of the junction left unmatched. The CDR3 covers 17 residues. CDR1 and CDR2 from the germline V gene are MDHEN and SYDVKM. Here the CDR3 DNA reads TGTGCCAGCAGGGGTAGGGCTAGCGGGAGGGCCGGTAACATTCAGTACTTC. It is translated as CASRGRASGRAGNIQYF.

The V call is TRBV7-2, the J call TRBJ1-2, with D perhaps matching TRBD1 (5 bases). Trimming took off 5 bases at V and 0 bases at J, with 13 bases between the two ends. The CDR3 extends over 15 amino acids. CDR1 SGHTA and CDR2 FQGNSA come from the germline V gene. The CDR3 here is CASSLQVWANYGYTF. In nucleotides, the CDR3 is TGTGCCAGCAGCCTACAGGTTTGGGCTAACTATGGCTACACCTTC.